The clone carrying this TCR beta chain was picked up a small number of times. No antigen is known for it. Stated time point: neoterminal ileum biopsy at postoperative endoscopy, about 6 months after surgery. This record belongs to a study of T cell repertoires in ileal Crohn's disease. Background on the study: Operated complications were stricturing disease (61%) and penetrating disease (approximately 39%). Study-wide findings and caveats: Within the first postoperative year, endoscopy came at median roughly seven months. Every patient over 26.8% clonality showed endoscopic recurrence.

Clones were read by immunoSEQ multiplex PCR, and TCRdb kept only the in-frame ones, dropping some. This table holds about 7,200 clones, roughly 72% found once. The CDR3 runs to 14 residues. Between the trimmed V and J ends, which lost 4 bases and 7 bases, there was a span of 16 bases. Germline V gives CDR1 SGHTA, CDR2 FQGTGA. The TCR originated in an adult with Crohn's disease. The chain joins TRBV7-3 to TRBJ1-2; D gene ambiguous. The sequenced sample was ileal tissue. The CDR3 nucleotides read TGTGCCAGCAGCTCGCGGCCGGGGATTGCTGGCTACACCTTC. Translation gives CASSSRPGIAGYTF.